The 5 T cell receptor beta chains below were found in one sample sequenced in a study of regulatory T cells in long-lasting Graves disease. Time point: persistent/refractory GD, antithyroid drugs over 5 years with positive TRAb. Isolated PBMC RNA provided the starting material for the TCR library. According to the study, TCR beta libraries were built with iRepertoire HTBI primers and CDR3-region Arm-PCR. MiXCR was run by TCRdb on the multiplex PCR reads, yielding one entry per CDR3 protein. Among 400,000 to 500,000 distinct CDR3 sequences listed, 20% were seen once. Sequenced here: peripheral blood mononuclear cells (PBMCs), sampled when the disease was refractory, from a patient treated with antithyroid drugs. These receptors originate from a female donor with Graves disease.

This clonotype was recorded a few times. This sequence joins TRBV6-6 and TRBJ1-1, with 9 bases matching TRBD1. V gave up 0 bases and J gave up 3 bases; unmatched junction bases: 2. Germline V CDR1 and CDR2: MNHNY, SVGAGI (reference sequence). This CDR3 is 15 amino acids long. The CDR3 loop is CASSYSWTGDTEAFF. DNA for the CDR3: TGTGCCAGCAGTTACTCGTGGACAGGGGACACTGAAGCTTTCTTT.

The chain couples TRBV6-2 or TRBV6-3 to TRBJ2-2, with 10 bases lining up with TRBD2. This CDR3 has 16 residues. In germline, CDR1 is MNHEY, CDR2 SVGEGT. With 2 bases clipped from V and 6 bases from J, the junction kept 6 bases outside the gene matches. The CDR3 protein is CASSYGAGGGPGELFF. DNA for the CDR3: TGTGCCAGCAGTTACGGAGCGGGAGGGGGTCCCGGGGAGCTGTTTTTT.

In nucleotides, the CDR3 is TGTGCCAGCAGCCCACCCCTGAAAGGCTACGGCTACACCTTC. Residues: CASSPPLKGYGYTF. V usage is TRBV7-2 and J usage is TRBJ1-2; the D is unclear. This CDR3 has 14 residues. Trimming stripped 5 bases from V and 8 bases from J, with 18 bases between. The V gene's germline CDR1 is SGHTA and CDR2 FQGNSA.

The V and J genes are TRBV7-6 and TRBJ1-4; D gene uncertain. The V gene lost 5 bases and the J gene lost 5 bases, with 3 bases spanning the gap. The CDR3 has 11 amino acids. Germline V gives CDR1 SGHVS, CDR2 FNYEAQ. The CDR3 nucleotides read TGTGCCAGCAGCGCGAATGAAAAACTGTTTTTT. Amino acid sequence: CASSANEKLFF.

This clonotype appeared a few times. The genes are TRBV5-6 and TRBJ1-5, with a possible D match to TRBD1 (5 bases). This CDR3 spans 16 amino acids. V lost 3 bases to trimming and J lost 1 base, with 14 bases between them. Germline V gene data show CDR1 as SGHDT and CDR2 as YYEEEE. CDR3 loop: CASSYSFEGSNQPQHF. The CDR3 DNA follows: TGTGCCAGCAGCTACAGCTTCGAGGGGAGCAATCAGCCCCAGCATTTT.